This TCR beta chain was observed in a study of blood T cell repertoires in COVID-19. Methods used by the authors: Reference gene primer amplification gave nucleated cell count estimates. Measured with immunoSEQ multiplex PCR; TCRdb has only the in-frame clones, and not every one. D and trimming come from the DNA, and the V and J calls and clone size come from that table. This table has about 180,000 clones, 70% to 90% appearing once. This clone occurred once. Germline assignment: CDR1 LNHDA and CDR2 SQIVND (reference sequence). CDR3 length: 16 amino acids. V was shortened by 4 bases and J by 4 bases, with 17 bases between the two germline ends.

The sequenced material came from peripheral blood. The rearrangement uses TRBV19 and TRBJ1-5; D unresolved. This receptor was identified in a man aged 45-65 years with active or convalescent COVID-19. CDR3 region: CASSTSGRTRNQPQHF. In DNA, the CDR3 is TGTGCCAGTAGTACTAGCGGACGCACCCGGAATCAGCCCCAGCATTTT.